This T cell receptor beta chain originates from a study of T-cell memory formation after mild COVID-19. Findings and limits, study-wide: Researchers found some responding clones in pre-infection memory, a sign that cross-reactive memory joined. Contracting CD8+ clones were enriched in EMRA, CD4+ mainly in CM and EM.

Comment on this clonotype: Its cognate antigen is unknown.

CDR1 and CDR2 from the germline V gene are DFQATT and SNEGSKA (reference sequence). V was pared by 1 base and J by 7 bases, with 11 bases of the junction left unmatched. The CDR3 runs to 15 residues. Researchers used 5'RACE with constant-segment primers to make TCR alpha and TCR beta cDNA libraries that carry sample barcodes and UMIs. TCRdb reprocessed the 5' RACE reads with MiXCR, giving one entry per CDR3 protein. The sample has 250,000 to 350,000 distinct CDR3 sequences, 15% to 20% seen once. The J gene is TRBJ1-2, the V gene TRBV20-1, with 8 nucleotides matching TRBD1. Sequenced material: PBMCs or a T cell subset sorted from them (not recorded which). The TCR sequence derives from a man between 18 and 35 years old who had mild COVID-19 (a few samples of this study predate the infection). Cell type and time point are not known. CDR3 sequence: CSARAPDRAGIGYTF. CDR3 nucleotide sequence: TGCAGTGCTAGAGCTCCGGACAGGGCCGGGATTGGCTACACCTTC.